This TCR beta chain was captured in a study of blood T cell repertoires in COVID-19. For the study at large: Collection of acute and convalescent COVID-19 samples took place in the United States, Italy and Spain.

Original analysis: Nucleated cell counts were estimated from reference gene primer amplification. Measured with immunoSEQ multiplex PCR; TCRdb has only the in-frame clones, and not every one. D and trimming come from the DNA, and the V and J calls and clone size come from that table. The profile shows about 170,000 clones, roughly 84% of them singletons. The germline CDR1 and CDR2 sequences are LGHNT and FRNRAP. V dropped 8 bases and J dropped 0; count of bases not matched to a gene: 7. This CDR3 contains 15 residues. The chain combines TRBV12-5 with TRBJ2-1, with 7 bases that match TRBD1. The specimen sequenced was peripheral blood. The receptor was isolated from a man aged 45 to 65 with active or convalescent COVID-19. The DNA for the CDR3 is TGTGCTAGTAGTGACAGGGCCTACTCCTACAATGAGCAGTTCTTC. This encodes CASSDRAYSYNEQFF.